The 32 T cell receptor beta chains below were found in one sample sequenced in a study of CD8+ T cells in alopecia areata. Sequencing relied on a cDNA template that was reverse transcribed from extracted RNA. Profiling relied on immunoSEQ multiplex PCR, and the TCRdb table lists in-frame clones only, not all of them. Here the sample spans a few hundred thousand clones, more than 60% being singletons. Treatment: oral pan-JAK inhibitor, 5-10 mg twice daily. Sequencing was performed on CD4+ T cells sorted from blood, taken between weeks 43 and 45, from a patient treated with tofacitinib. The source of these receptors is a human donor with alopecia areata.

The chain links TRBV7-9 to TRBJ2-1, with 10 bases matching TRBD2. Germline V gene data show CDR1 as SEHNR and CDR2 as FQNEAQ (reference sequence). CDR3 length equals 15 residues. The V and J ends lost 3 bases and 3 bases, in that order; junction bases with no gene match: 2. As DNA, the CDR3 is TGTGCCAGCAGCTTTAGCGGGGGGCTCTACAATGAGCAGTTCTTC. It is translated as CASSFSGGLYNEQFF. Full variable domain (outside the CDR3, taken from reference TRBV7-9 and TRBJ2-1): DTGVSQNPRHKITKRGQNVTFRCDPISEHNRLYWYRQTLGQGPEFLTYFQNEAQLEKSRLLSDRFSAERPKGSFSTLEIQRTEQGDSAMYLCASSFSGGLYNEQFFGPGTRLTVL.

This chain links TRBV6-5 with TRBJ1-2, with 9 positions matching TRBD1. Germline CDR1 MNHEY, CDR2 SVGAGI. Unmatched junction bases numbered 9, after V lost 6 bases and J lost 4 bases. CDR3 length equals 15 residues. In DNA form, the CDR3 reads TGTGCCAGCAGGCCCCCGGGACAGGGTGCCTATGGCTACACCTTC. The encoded protein is CASRPPGQGAYGYTF.

The CDR3 loop reads CASSYRGPGTDTQYF. As DNA, the CDR3 is TGTGCCAGCAGTTACAGGGGGCCCGGCACAGATACGCAGTATTTT. This chain joins TRBV6-5 and TRBJ2-3, with 7 bases identical to TRBD1. This CDR3 contains 15 residues. V was pared by 2 bases and J by 1 base, with 3 bases of the junction left unmatched. CDR1 and CDR2 from the germline V gene are MNHEY and SVGAGI.

J is TRBJ2-2 and V is TRBV9, with TRBD1 as a possible D gene (5 bases). The germline V and J ends were trimmed by 0 bases and 6 bases, with 9 bases remaining between them. The CDR3 spans 14 residues. Germline V gives CDR1 SGDLS, CDR2 YYNGEE. The CDR3 reads CASSVVQGPGELFF. The CDR3 DNA sequence: TGTGCCAGCAGCGTAGTCCAGGGTCCCGGGGAGCTGTTTTTT.

The chain combines TRBV9 with TRBJ1-6; 9 nucleotides line up with TRBD1. Germline V gene data show CDR1 as SGDLS and CDR2 as YYNGEE. V lost 4 bases to trimming and J lost 7 bases; unmatched junction nucleotides: 3. This CDR3 has 14 residues. The CDR3 sequence is CASSSGTGNSPLHF. DNA for the CDR3: TGTGCCAGCAGCTCCGGGACAGGGAATTCACCCCTCCACTTT. The full variable domain, in which reference TRBV9 and TRBJ1-6 provide the parts outside the CDR3, is DSGVTQTPKHLITATGQRVTLRCSPRSGDLSVYWYQQSLDQGLQFLIQYYNGEERAKGNILERFSAQQFPDLHSELNLSSLELGDSALYFCASSSGTGNSPLHFGNGTRLTVT.

Here the CDR3 reads CASSPTGGHQPQHF. The CDR3 region has the DNA TGTGCCAGCAGCCCAACAGGGGGCCATCAGCCCCAGCATTTT. The rearrangement uses TRBV11-2 and TRBJ1-5, with 9 bases matching TRBD1. From germline, CDR1 is SGHAT and CDR2 FQNNGV. Unmatched junction bases numbered 4, after V lost 5 bases and J lost 5 bases. This CDR3 is built from 14 residues.

The V and J genes are TRBV30 and TRBJ1-2; D gene uncertain. Germline V CDR1 and CDR2: GTSNPN, SVGIG (reference sequence). The CDR3 is made up of 17 amino acids. V was clipped by 2 bases and J by 2 bases, with 21 bases between them. CDR3 in DNA: TGTGCCTGGAGTATGGAGAGAACCATCGGATTAAACTATGGCTACACCTTC. The encoded protein is CAWSMERTIGLNYGYTF.

The CDR3 DNA is TGTGCCATTCCACAGCAGACGCTCTACGAGCAGTACTTC. It specifies CAIPQQTLYEQYF. The V and J genes are TRBV19 and TRBJ2-7; no definite D call. CDR1 is LNHDA and CDR2 is SQIVND in the germline V gene (reference sequence). V was pared by 10 bases and J by 3 bases, with 16 bases between. The CDR3 sequence is 13 residues long. Using reference TRBV19 and TRBJ2-7 for the parts outside the CDR3, the full variable domain is DGGITQSPKYLFRKEGQNVTLSCEQNLNHDAMYWYRQDPGQGLRLIYYSQIVNDFQKGDIAEGYSVSREKKESFPLTVTSAQKNPTAFYLCAIPQQTLYEQYFGPGTRLTVT.

V is TRBV5-6 and J is TRBJ1-1; 10 bases are a match to TRBD1. The V and J ends lost 0 bases and 6 bases, in that order; junction bases with no gene match: 8. The CDR3 contains 16 residues. Looked up from germline, CDR1 is SGHDT and CDR2 is YYEEEE. CDR3 DNA: TGTGCCAGCAGCTTGGGACAGGGGGCGCCGGACGCTGAAGCTTTCTTT. This translates into CASSLGQGAPDAEAFF.

V and J are TRBV29-1 and TRBJ2-5, with D possibly being TRBD2 (5 bases). The CDR3 totals 13 residues. With 3 bases removed from V and 2 bases from J, the gap between germline ends came to 10 bases. Germline CDR1 reads SQVTM; CDR2 reads ANQGSEA. Here the CDR3 reads CSVDSGSQETQYF. CDR3 bases: TGCAGCGTTGATTCGGGATCACAAGAGACCCAGTACTTC.

The chain recombines TRBV6-1 with TRBJ1-2; no reliable D call. The CDR3 totals 13 residues. The V and J ends lost 3 bases and 6 bases respectively, with 11 bases between them. Germline V gene sequence: CDR1 MNHNS, CDR2 SASEGT. The CDR3 DNA sequence: TGTGCCAGCAGTGACCCAGGCCCGGATGGCTACACCTTC. Protein product: CASSDPGPDGYTF.

V is TRBV7-3 and J is TRBJ2-2, with 10 bases identical to TRBD2. The CDR3 is made up of 17 amino acids. Trimming cost V 5 bases and J 4 bases; bases outside gene matches: 10. The germline CDR1 and CDR2 sequences are SGHTA and FQGTGA. CDR3 region: CASSPWTSGVSTGELFF. CDR3 nucleotides: TGTGCCAGCAGCCCGTGGACTAGCGGCGTTTCCACCGGGGAGCTGTTTTTT.

CDR3 residues: CASSPQGSIQYF. CDR3 DNA sequence: TGTGCCAGCAGCCCACAGGGTTCCATTCAGTACTTC. This chain joins TRBV7-2 and TRBJ2-4; possible D gene TRBD1, 6 bases. The ends were cut back, 5 bases at V and 9 bases at J, with 11 bases in the middle. This CDR3 has 12 residues. From germline, CDR1 is SGHTA and CDR2 FQGNSA.

The rearrangement links TRBV9 to TRBJ2-3; D unclear. The CDR3 is made up of 15 amino acids. V was trimmed by 0 bases and J by 2 bases, leaving 10 bases between them. Germline lookup yields CDR1 SGDLS and CDR2 YYNGEE. CDR3 nucleotide sequence: TGTGCCAGCAGCGTAGCGGCGGATTACACAGATACGCAGTATTTT. This gives the protein CASSVAADYTDTQYF.

This clone was seen a few times. This sequence joins TRBV7-3 and TRBJ1-3, with a possible D match to TRBD1 (5 bases). The CDR3 extends over 15 amino acids. Germline CDR1 reads SGHTA; CDR2 reads FQGTGA. V was clipped by 0 bases and J by 4 bases, with 10 bases between them. The CDR3 loop reads CASSLTPGQGNTIYF. CDR3 nucleotide sequence: TGTGCCAGCAGCTTAACCCCAGGGCAAGGAAACACCATATATTTT.

The CDR3 DNA follows: TGCGCCAGCAATTCTGGGGGGGCAAACACTGAAGCTTTCTTT. It yields the protein CASNSGGANTEAFF. This chain joins TRBV5-1 and TRBJ1-1, with D maybe TRBD1 (6 bases). The CDR3 extends over 14 amino acids. V shed 6 bases and J shed 2 bases, with 14 bases lying between them. Germline lookup yields CDR1 SGHRS and CDR2 YFSETQ. Full variable domain (rest looked up from reference TRBV5-1 and TRBJ1-1): KAGVTQTPRYLIKTRGQQVTLSCSPISGHRSVSWYQQTPGQGLQFLFEYFSETQRNKGNFPGRFSGRQFSNSRSEMNVSTLELGDSALYLCASNSGGANTEAFFGQGTRLTVV.

The J gene is TRBJ1-4, the V gene TRBV5-6; tentative D call: TRBD1 (5 bases). Germline CDR1 and CDR2: SGHDT and YYEEEE. V was cut by 3 bases and J by 5 bases, with 14 bases left in between. The CDR3 totals 15 residues. CDR3 DNA sequence: TGTGCCAGCAGCTCGGGGACTTTATTGAATGAAAAACTGTTTTTT. Translation gives CASSSGTLLNEKLFF.

The V and J genes are TRBV30 and TRBJ1-1, with D tentatively TRBD1 (5 bases). V gave up 2 bases and J gave up 2 bases, with 15 bases separating them. The CDR3 contains 15 residues. CDR1 and CDR2 (germline): GTSNPN, SVGIG (reference sequence). The CDR3 DNA reads as TGTGCCTGGAGTAAAATGTTGGGGGTCAACACTGAAGCTTTCTTT. Protein sequence: CAWSKMLGVNTEAFF. Together with reference TRBV30 and TRBJ1-1, the CDR3 gives the full variable domain: SQTIHQWPATLVQPVGSPLSLECTVEGTSNPNLYWYRQAAGRGLQLLFYSVGIGQISSEVPQNLSASRPQDRQFILSSKKLLLSDSGFYLCAWSKMLGVNTEAFFGQGTRLTVV.

In its sample, this clone was seen once. This chain joins TRBV29-1 and TRBJ2-7; 8 bases are shared with TRBD1. Trimming cost V 7 bases and J 3 bases; bases outside gene matches: 5. CDR3 length: 12 amino acids. In germline, CDR1 is SQVTM, CDR2 ANQGSEA. The CDR3, as DNA: TGCAGCGGGGGACAGGATTTCTACGAGCAGTACTTC. Protein product: CSGGQDFYEQYF.

This chain joins TRBV7-8 and TRBJ2-5; D is undetermined. V gave up 1 base and J gave up 3 bases, with 9 bases separating them. This CDR3 has 14 amino acids. Germline lookup yields CDR1 SGHVS and CDR2 FQNEAQ. The chain's CDR3 is CASSLEARKETQYF. In DNA form, the CDR3 reads TGTGCCAGCAGCTTAGAGGCGAGAAAAGAGACCCAGTACTTC.

This chain uses TRBV30 with TRBJ1-2; maybe TRBD1 (5 bases). The germline gives CDR1 GTSNPN, CDR2 SVGIG (reference sequence). The germline V and J ends were trimmed by 4 bases and 7 bases, with 19 bases remaining between them. The CDR3 has 14 residues. CDR3 in DNA: TGTGCCTGGACCCCGGGGGGGTATAAGGGTGGCTACACCTTC. Amino acids: CAWTPGGYKGGYTF.

This chain connects TRBV6-4 to TRBJ2-1, with 10 bases lining up with TRBD2. The CDR3 length is 15 residues. Looked up from germline, CDR1 is MRHNA and CDR2 is SNTAGT. V dropped 4 bases and J dropped 4; count of bases not matched to a gene: 4. As DNA, the CDR3 is TGTGCCAGCAGTGCCCTAGCGGGGGCGTACAATGAGCAGTTCTTC. Translated, it gives CASSALAGAYNEQFF.

The chain combines TRBV4-3 with TRBJ1-2; tentatively, D is TRBD1 (6 bases). The germline V gene encodes CDR1 LGHNA and CDR2 YSLEER. This CDR3 has 15 residues. V lost 4 bases to trimming and J lost 1 base, with 13 bases between them. The CDR3 spells CASSLRGGSNYGYTF. The CDR3, as DNA: TGCGCCAGCAGCCTCAGAGGGGGGAGTAACTATGGCTACACCTTC.

This clone was detected a few times. The rearrangement uses TRBV5-1 and TRBJ2-7; D is ambiguous. This CDR3 is 15 amino acids long. CDR1 is SGHRS and CDR2 is YFSETQ in the germline V gene. V was trimmed by 1 base and J by 3 bases, leaving 14 bases between them. CDR3 nucleotide sequence: TGCGCCAGCAGCTTGAGACTGGGTCTTAACTACGAGCAGTACTTC. This encodes CASSLRLGLNYEQYF.

The CDR3 loop is CASSFSGAKNIQYF. CDR3 DNA: TGTGCCAGCAGTTTTTCGGGGGCCAAAAACATTCAGTACTTC. This rearrangement joins TRBV28 to TRBJ2-4; possibly TRBD2 for D (5 bases). Germline assignment: CDR1 MDHEN and CDR2 SYDVKM. Trimming took off 3 bases at V and 1 base at J, with 7 bases between the two ends. CDR3 length: 14 amino acids. Using reference TRBV28 and TRBJ2-4 for the parts outside the CDR3, the full variable domain is DVKVTQSSRYLVKRTGEKVFLECVQDMDHENMFWYRQDPGLGLRLIYFSYDVKMKEKGDIPEGYSVSREKKERFSLILESASTNQTSMYLCASSFSGAKNIQYFGAGTRLSVL.

The rearrangement links TRBV19 to TRBJ1-2, with TRBD1 matching 7 bases. The CDR3 spans 12 residues. The germline V gene encodes CDR1 LNHDA and CDR2 SQIVND (reference sequence). The V gene end was trimmed by 6 bases and the J gene end by 7 bases; junction bases not matched to a gene: 5. The CDR3 nucleotides are TGTGCCAGTAGCGACAGGGAAAGTGGCTACACCTTC. Translating gives CASSDRESGYTF.

Only one count was recorded for this clone. This chain links TRBV29-1 with TRBJ2-7; possible D gene TRBD2, 5 bases. Germline V lookup: CDR1 SQVTM, CDR2 ANQGSEA. V lost 4 bases and J lost 0, with 7 bases in between. The CDR3 length is 12 residues. The DNA of the CDR3 is TGCAGCGTTGCGAGCGGCTCCTACGAGCAGTACTTC. Protein product: CSVASGSYEQYF.

The chain combines TRBV7-7 with TRBJ2-1; D could derive from TRBD1 or TRBD2 (5 bases each). This CDR3 has 13 amino acids. V lost 1 base and J lost 9, with 10 bases in between. Germline CDR1 SSHAT, CDR2 FNYEAQ (reference sequence). CDR3 coding DNA: TGTGCCAGCAGCTTAGAGGTCGGGACTGAGCAGTTCTTC. The encoded protein is CASSLEVGTEQFF.

The V call is TRBV5-4, the J call TRBJ2-2; unclear D gene. V lost 0 bases, J lost 4 bases, and 7 bases lay in between. CDR1 is SGHNT, CDR2 YYREEE, per germline (reference sequence). The CDR3 extends over 14 amino acids. Here the CDR3 reads CASSLGTTTGELFF. For the CDR3, the DNA is TGTGCCAGCAGCTTGGGAACTACCACCGGGGAGCTGTTTTTT. Using reference TRBV5-4 and TRBJ2-2 for the parts outside the CDR3, the full variable domain is ETGVTQSPTHLIKTRGQQVTLRCSSQSGHNTVSWYQQALGQGPQFIFQYYREEENGRGNFPPRFSGLQFPNYSSELNVNALELDDSALYLCASSLGTTTGELFFGEGSRLTVL.

V usage is TRBV6-1 and J usage is TRBJ1-2; D is possibly TRBD1 (6 bases). Germline V gives CDR1 MNHNS, CDR2 SASEGT. V shed 7 bases and J shed 4 bases, with 10 bases lying between them. The CDR3 totals 12 residues. In DNA form, the CDR3 reads TGTGCCAGCACCCAGGGGTTCTATGGCTACACCTTC. Translating gives CASTQGFYGYTF.

On this clone: This sample includes further DNA sequences coding for the same CDR3. V and J are TRBV2 and TRBJ2-5, with 9 bases matching TRBD2. Germline-derived CDR1 and CDR2 are SNHLY and FYNNEI. With V trimmed by 4 bases and J by 4 bases, 4 bases remained unmatched. This CDR3 has 14 residues. The CDR3 reads CASSVTSGGETQYF. CDR3 nucleotide sequence: TGTGCCAGCAGTGTGACTAGCGGTGGAGAGACCCAGTACTTC.

This CDR3 reads CASSLPNSYGYTF. The CDR3 DNA reads as TGTGCCAGCAGCTTACCAAACTCCTATGGCTACACCTTC. V is TRBV7-8 and J is TRBJ1-2, with no clear D. The CDR3 length is 13 residues. Germline assignment: CDR1 SGHVS and CDR2 FQNEAQ. Deletions cut 2 bases from V and 4 bases from J, with 8 bases between.